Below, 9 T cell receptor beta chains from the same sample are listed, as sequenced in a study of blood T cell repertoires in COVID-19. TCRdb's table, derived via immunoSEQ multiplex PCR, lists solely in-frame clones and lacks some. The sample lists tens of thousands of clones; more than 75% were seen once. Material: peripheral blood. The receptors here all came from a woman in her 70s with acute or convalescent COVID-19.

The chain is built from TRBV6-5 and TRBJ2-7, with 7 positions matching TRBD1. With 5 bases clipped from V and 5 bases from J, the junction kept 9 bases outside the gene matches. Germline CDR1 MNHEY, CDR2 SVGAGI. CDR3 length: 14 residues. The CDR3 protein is CASSTGDVLDEQYV. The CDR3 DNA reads TGTGCCAGCAGTACAGGGGATGTTTTGGACGAGCAGTACGTC.

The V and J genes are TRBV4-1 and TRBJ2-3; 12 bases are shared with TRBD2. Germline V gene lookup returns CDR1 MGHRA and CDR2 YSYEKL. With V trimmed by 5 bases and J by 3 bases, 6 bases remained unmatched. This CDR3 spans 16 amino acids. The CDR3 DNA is TGCGCCAGCAGCTTTCCCGGACTAGCGGGGACAGATACGCAGTATTTT. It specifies CASSFPGLAGTDTQYF.

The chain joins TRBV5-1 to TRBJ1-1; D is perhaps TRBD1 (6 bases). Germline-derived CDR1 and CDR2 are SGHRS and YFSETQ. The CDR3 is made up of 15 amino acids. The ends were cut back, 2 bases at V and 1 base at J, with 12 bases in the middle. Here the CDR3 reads CASSLGDRRNTEAFF. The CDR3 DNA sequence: TGCGCCAGCAGCTTAGGAGACAGGAGGAACACTGAAGCTTTCTTT.

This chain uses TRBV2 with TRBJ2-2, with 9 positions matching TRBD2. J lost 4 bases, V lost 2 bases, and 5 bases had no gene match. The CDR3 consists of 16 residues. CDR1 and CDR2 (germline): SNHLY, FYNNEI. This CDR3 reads CASSEFPAGGTGELFF. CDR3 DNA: TGTGCCAGCAGTGAATTCCCAGCGGGGGGCACCGGGGAGCTGTTTTTT.

The CDR3 region has the DNA TGTGCCAGCAGTGATGTTAGCGGGGGGCGCGATACGCAGTATTTT. Protein product: CASSDVSGGRDTQYF. This rearrangement joins TRBV6-1 to TRBJ2-3; TRBD2 matches 10 bases. Germline V gene data show CDR1 as MNHNS and CDR2 as SASEGT. The CDR3 is 15 residues long. The J segment lost 6 bases and the V segment lost 3 bases, leaving 6 bases of the junction unmatched.

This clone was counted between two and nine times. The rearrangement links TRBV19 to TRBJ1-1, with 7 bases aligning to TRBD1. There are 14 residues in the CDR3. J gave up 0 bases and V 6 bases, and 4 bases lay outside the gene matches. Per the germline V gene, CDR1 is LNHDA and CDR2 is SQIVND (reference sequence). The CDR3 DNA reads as TGTGCCAGTAGACCGGGACAGATGAACACTGAAGCTTTCTTT. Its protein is CASRPGQMNTEAFF.

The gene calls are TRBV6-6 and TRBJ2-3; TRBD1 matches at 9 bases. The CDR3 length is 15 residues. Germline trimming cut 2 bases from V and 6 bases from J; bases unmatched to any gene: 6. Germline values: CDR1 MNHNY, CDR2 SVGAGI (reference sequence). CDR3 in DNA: TGTGCCAGCAGTTACGGGGGACAGGGCTCCGATACGCAGTATTTT. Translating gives CASSYGGQGSDTQYF.

CDR3 residues: CASSQSQNRDEAFF. The CDR3 bases are TGCGCCAGCAGCCAATCGCAAAACAGGGATGAAGCTTTCTTT. V and J are TRBV4-3 and TRBJ1-1, with D perhaps TRBD1 (6 bases). The V and J ends lost 2 bases and 7 bases respectively, with 14 bases between them. In germline, CDR1 is LGHNA, CDR2 YSLEER. The CDR3 totals 14 residues.

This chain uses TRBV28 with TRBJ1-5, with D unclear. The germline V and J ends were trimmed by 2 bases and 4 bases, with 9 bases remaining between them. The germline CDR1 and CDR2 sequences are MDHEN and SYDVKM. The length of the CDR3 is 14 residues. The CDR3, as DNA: TGTGCCAGCAGTTTAGGTACCGGGAATCAGCCCCAGCATTTT. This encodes CASSLGTGNQPQHF.